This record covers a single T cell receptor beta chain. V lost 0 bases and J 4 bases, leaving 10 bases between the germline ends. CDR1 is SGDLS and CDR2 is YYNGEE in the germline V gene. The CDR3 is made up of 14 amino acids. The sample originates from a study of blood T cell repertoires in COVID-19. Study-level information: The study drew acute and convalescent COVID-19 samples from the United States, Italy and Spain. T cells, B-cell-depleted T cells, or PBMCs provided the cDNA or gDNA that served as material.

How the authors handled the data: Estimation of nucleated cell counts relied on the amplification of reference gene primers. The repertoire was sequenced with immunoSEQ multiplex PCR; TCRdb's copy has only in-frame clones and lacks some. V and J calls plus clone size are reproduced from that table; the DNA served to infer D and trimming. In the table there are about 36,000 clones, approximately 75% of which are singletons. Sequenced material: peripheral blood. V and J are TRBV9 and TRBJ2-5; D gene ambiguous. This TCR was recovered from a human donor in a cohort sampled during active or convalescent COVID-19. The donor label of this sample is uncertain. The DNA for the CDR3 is TGTGCCAGCAGCGTAGCAATCGGTCGAGAGACCCAGTACTTC. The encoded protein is CASSVAIGRETQYF.